The text below deals with one TCR beta chain. Its target is unknown. This sample stems from a study of T-cell memory formation after mild COVID-19. General study points: Later expanders leaned CD4+, whereas clones that contracted between day 15 and 85 were balanced CD4/CD8. CD4+ contracting clones were mainly CM and EM; CD8+ ones, EMRA.

With 6 bases removed from V and 7 bases from J, the gap between germline ends came to 22 bases. This CDR3 has 16 amino acids. Germline CDR1 KGHSH, CDR2 LQKENI. TCRdb itself ran the 5' RACE reads through MiXCR, one entry per CDR3 protein. The table has more than 80,000 distinct CDR3 sequences, approximately 13% seen once. Sequencing was performed on PBMCs or a T cell subset sorted from them (not recorded which). The chain joins TRBV18 to TRBJ2-1; D might be TRBD1 (6 bases). This TCR derives from an adult woman who had mild COVID-19 (a few samples of this study predate the infection). Cell type and time point are not known. This CDR3 is CASSWTDIPFENEQFF. CDR3 DNA: TGTGCCAGCTCCTGGACAGACATACCTTTCGAGAATGAGCAGTTCTTC.